What follows are 24 T cell receptor beta chains derived from one specimen sequenced in a study of blood T cell repertoires in COVID-19 (dated by TCRdb to between 2020 and 2021). The library was built by means of the immunoSEQ multiplex PCR assay. What TCRdb holds here is the immuneACCESS table cut down to in-frame rearrangements. Part of the clones is not present; checked against another copy, under half of the missing clones reflect an unresolved V gene, and the others are unexplained. The sample table shows approximately 320,000 clones, and roughly nine tenths are seen once. 2.6% of the sample is held by the ten biggest clonotypes. What was sequenced was PBMCs or T cells enriched from blood (not recorded which). All receptors derive from a man in his sixties who had recovered from COVID-19.

This clone appeared once. The chain uses TRBV15 and TRBJ1-2; weak D call: TRBD1 (5 bases). CDR3 length equals 17 residues. Trimming stripped 0 bases from V and 5 bases from J, with 19 bases between. Germline assignment: CDR1 LNHNV and CDR2 YYDKDF (reference sequence). CDR3 sequence: CATSRDRYLGVLYGYTF. The CDR3 coding sequence is TGTGCCACCAGCAGAGATCGGTACTTAGGGGTGCTATATGGCTACACCTTC.

The chain joins TRBV7-2 to TRBJ2-1; TRBD1 aligns across 9 bases. Germline V gives CDR1 SGHTA, CDR2 FQGNSA. J gave up 5 bases and V 1 base, and 6 bases lay outside the gene matches. The CDR3 is 16 amino acids. CDR3 sequence (DNA): TGTGCCAGCAGCTTAGTCCGGGACAGGGTTAACAATGAGCAGTTCTTC. This encodes CASSLVRDRVNNEQFF.

This chain connects TRBV9 to TRBJ1-4; 7 bases map to TRBD1. The CDR3 sequence is 14 residues long. The ends lost 5 bases at V and 8 bases at J; junction bases unmatched: 9. The germline V gene encodes CDR1 SGDLS and CDR2 YYNGEE. The CDR3 region is CASSRQGAGEKLFF. CDR3 DNA sequence: TGTGCCAGCAGTAGACAGGGCGCGGGGGAAAAACTGTTTTTT.

The rearrangement joins TRBV4-3 to TRBJ1-2, with D tentatively TRBD1 (5 bases). The CDR3 spans 16 residues. Between the trimmed V and J ends, which lost 3 bases and 0 bases, there was a span of 14 bases. Looked up from germline, CDR1 is LGHNA and CDR2 is YSLEER. CDR3 sequence (DNA): TGCGCCAGCAGCCAGGGGGGGGAATTAGCTAACTATGGCTACACCTTC. This gives the protein CASSQGGELANYGYTF.

V gene TRBV5-1 combines with J gene TRBJ2-3; maybe TRBD2 (6 bases). Trimming pared 0 bases from V and 2 bases from J, leaving 16 bases between. This CDR3 is built from 17 residues. Germline CDR1 SGHRS, CDR2 YFSETQ. As DNA, the CDR3 is TGCGCCAGCAGCTTGGCTCGTTGGCGGGGACTCACAGATACGCAGTATTTT. Encoded protein: CASSLARWRGLTDTQYF.

V and J are TRBV6-2 or TRBV6-3 and TRBJ1-4; D call uncertain. V was cut by 2 bases and J by 5 bases, with 9 bases left in between. Germline V gives CDR1 MNHEY, CDR2 SVGEGT. This CDR3 has 14 residues. For the CDR3, the DNA is TGTGCCAGCAGTTACAGCGGTACAAATGAAAAACTGTTTTTT. Translation: CASSYSGTNEKLFF.

The rearrangement links TRBV18 to TRBJ1-1; D perhaps matches TRBD1 (6 bases). V dropped 3 bases and J dropped 1 base, with 9 bases sitting between them. CDR3 length equals 14 residues. Germline CDR1 reads KGHSH; CDR2 reads LQKENI. CDR3 in amino acids: CASSPTGGNTEAFF. The CDR3 DNA follows: TGTGCCAGCTCACCGACAGGTGGGAACACTGAAGCTTTCTTT.

The V and J genes are TRBV7-3 and TRBJ1-1; possible D gene TRBD1, 6 bases. There are 16 residues in the CDR3. The germline V and J ends were trimmed by 6 bases and 1 base, with 18 bases remaining between them. CDR1 and CDR2 (germline): SGHTA, FQGTGA. The CDR3 loop is CASRSIRQAQNTEAFF. CDR3 DNA sequence: TGTGCCAGCAGGTCCATCCGACAGGCGCAGAACACTGAAGCTTTCTTT.

The chain employs TRBV29-1 and TRBJ2-3, with TRBD1 identical over 10 bases. Looked up from germline, CDR1 is SQVTM and CDR2 is ANQGSEA. The junction had 3 bases not matched to a gene; V was cut back by 6 bases and J by 3 bases. The CDR3 totals 13 residues. CDR3 nucleotides: TGCAGCGTCGCGGGACAGGGGACAGATACGCAGTATTTT. This translates into CSVAGQGTDTQYF.

CDR3 loop: CAISEAGGPGETQYF. The CDR3 bases are TGTGCCATCAGTGAGGCGGGAGGGCCTGGGGAGACCCAGTACTTC. The chain uses TRBV10-3 and TRBJ2-5; 9 nucleotides match TRBD2. Germline CDR1 and CDR2: ENHRY and SYGVKD. The CDR3 consists of 15 residues. The V gene end was trimmed by 2 bases and the J gene end by 5 bases; junction bases not matched to a gene: 6.

The chain recombines TRBV27 with TRBJ1-1; D not certain. The CDR3 is made up of 14 amino acids. The V end was cut by 9 bases, the J end by 2 bases, with 16 bases between. Germline V gene data show CDR1 as MNHEY and CDR2 as SMNVEV (reference sequence). CDR3: CASSLVGSNTEAFF. The CDR3 nucleotides read TGTGCCAGTAGCCTGGTTGGCAGTAACACTGAAGCTTTCTTT.

The sample holds a few counts of this clone. The V and J genes are TRBV18 and TRBJ2-7, with 9 bases aligning to TRBD1. V shed 5 bases, J shed 2 bases, and the junction held 7 bases outside the gene matches. Germline assignment: CDR1 KGHSH and CDR2 LQKENI. This CDR3 comprises 15 residues. The CDR3 here is CASSDKQGAAYEQYF. In DNA, the CDR3 is TGTGCCAGCTCAGACAAACAGGGGGCAGCCTACGAGCAGTACTTC.

This clone was detected a few times. The V and J genes are TRBV5-6 and TRBJ1-5; D gene uncertain. The germline V and J ends were trimmed by 2 bases and 4 bases, with 16 bases remaining between them. Germline CDR1 and CDR2: SGHDT and YYEEEE. This CDR3 spans 16 amino acids. CDR3 sequence: CASSFTARGTNQPQHF. Here the CDR3 DNA reads TGTGCCAGCAGCTTCACTGCCCGGGGAACGAATCAGCCCCAGCATTTT.

The V gene is TRBV4-2, the J gene TRBJ1-5, with a weak D call TRBD1 (5 bases). This CDR3 has 13 residues. Trimming removed 0 bases from V and 12 bases from J, with 12 bases in between. Germline loops: CDR1 LGHNA, CDR2 YNFKEQ. The CDR3 sequence is CASSQDEPGRQHF. CDR3 nucleotide sequence: TGTGCCAGCAGCCAAGATGAGCCAGGGCGCCAGCATTTT.

The V call is TRBV11-2, the J call TRBJ2-7, with TRBD2 as a possible D gene (6 bases). CDR3 size: 17 residues. Trimming shortened V by 5 bases and J by 2 bases, and 22 bases separated the two germline ends. CDR1 and CDR2 (germline): SGHAT, FQNNGV. The CDR3 coding sequence is TGTGCCAGCAGCCCCCCTTCGGTCGCGGGGTTCACCTACGAGCAGTACTTC. Encoded protein: CASSPPSVAGFTYEQYF.

The V call is TRBV9, the J call TRBJ2-1; TRBD2 might be the D (7 bases). Trimming pared 2 bases from V and 1 base from J, leaving 10 bases between. The CDR3 consists of 15 residues. Per the germline V gene, CDR1 is SGDLS and CDR2 is YYNGEE. This CDR3 is CASSVGGLSYNEQFF. The CDR3 DNA follows: TGTGCCAGCAGCGTCGGGGGGCTATCCTACAATGAGCAGTTCTTC. The full variable domain, rest sourced from reference TRBV9 and TRBJ2-1, is DSGVTQTPKHLITATGQRVTLRCSPRSGDLSVYWYQQSLDQGLQFLIQYYNGEERAKGNILERFSAQQFPDLHSELNLSSLELGDSALYFCASSVGGLSYNEQFFGPGTRLTVL.

V gene TRBV5-4 combines with J gene TRBJ2-1; D is perhaps TRBD2 (6 bases). Germline loops: CDR1 SGHNT, CDR2 YYREEE (reference sequence). This CDR3 is built from 17 residues. V dropped 4 bases and J dropped 4 bases, with 21 bases sitting between them. The CDR3, as DNA: TGTGCCAGCAGCCTAGGGTCCCGGGACTCCAGGTACAATGAGCAGTTCTTC. It encodes CASSLGSRDSRYNEQFF.

J is TRBJ2-1 and V is TRBV27, with a tentative D call TRBD2 (7 bases). This CDR3 spans 17 amino acids. V was shortened by 1 base and J by 6 bases, with 19 bases between the two germline ends. Germline V lookup: CDR1 MNHEY, CDR2 SMNVEV (reference sequence). The CDR3 DNA follows: TGTGCCAGCAGTTTATTCGCTCTAGAGGGAGGGGGCAATGAGCAGTTCTTC. Its protein is CASSLFALEGGGNEQFF.

The chain has TRBV5-5 and TRBJ2-7; 9 nucleotides match TRBD1. Germline CDR1 reads SGHKS; CDR2 reads YYEKEE (reference sequence). Trimming took 3 bases from V and 2 from J; bases not matched to a gene: 3. CDR3 length equals 14 residues. The CDR3 reads CASSWGQGTYEQYF. For the CDR3, the DNA is TGTGCCAGCAGCTGGGGACAGGGCACCTACGAGCAGTACTTC.

The chain carries TRBV25-1 and TRBJ2-7, with D possibly TRBD2 on 6 matching bases. Germline-derived CDR1 and CDR2 are MGHDK and SYGVNS. The CDR3 is 15 residues long. V was shortened by 1 base and J by 2 bases, with 12 bases between the two germline ends. The CDR3 loop is CASSEFGGKAYEQYF. The CDR3, as DNA: TGTGCCAGCAGTGAATTCGGCGGGAAAGCCTACGAGCAGTACTTC.

V and J are TRBV7-8 and TRBJ2-1, with 8 nucleotides matching TRBD2. The CDR3 has 17 residues. V was clipped by 5 bases and J by 2 bases; unmatched bases: 11. From germline, CDR1 is SGHVS and CDR2 FQNEAQ. In DNA form, the CDR3 reads TGTGCCAGCAGCCCCCGGCTCAGGCGGGGGGCCTACAATGAGCAGTTCTTC. It yields the protein CASSPRLRRGAYNEQFF.

The V call is TRBV12-5, the J call TRBJ2-1; 11 bases are shared with TRBD2. CDR3 length: 17 amino acids. With V trimmed by 0 bases and J by 5 bases, 6 bases remained unmatched. CDR1 LGHNT and CDR2 FRNRAP come from the germline V gene. CDR3 in DNA: TGTGCTAGTGGTTTGGTACCGGGACTAGCGGCCCACAATGAGCAGTTCTTC. Amino acids: CASGLVPGLAAHNEQFF.

The V gene is TRBV15, the J gene TRBJ1-1; D unresolved. V was trimmed by 1 base and J by 3 bases, leaving 12 bases between them. Germline V gives CDR1 LNHNV, CDR2 YYDKDF (reference sequence). The CDR3 loop spans 15 amino acids. CDR3 amino acids: CATSRVGSGYTEAFF. CDR3 nucleotides: TGTGCCACCAGCAGAGTCGGGTCTGGTTACACTGAAGCTTTCTTT.

The rearrangement joins TRBV12-3 or TRBV12-4 to TRBJ1-2; tentative D call: TRBD1 (5 bases). CDR3 length: 12 amino acids. V was trimmed by 11 bases and J by 4 bases, leaving 14 bases between them. The CDR3 DNA sequence: TGTGCCGTGGGGCAGGCGAGCTATGGCTACACCTTC. This translates into CAVGQASYGYTF.